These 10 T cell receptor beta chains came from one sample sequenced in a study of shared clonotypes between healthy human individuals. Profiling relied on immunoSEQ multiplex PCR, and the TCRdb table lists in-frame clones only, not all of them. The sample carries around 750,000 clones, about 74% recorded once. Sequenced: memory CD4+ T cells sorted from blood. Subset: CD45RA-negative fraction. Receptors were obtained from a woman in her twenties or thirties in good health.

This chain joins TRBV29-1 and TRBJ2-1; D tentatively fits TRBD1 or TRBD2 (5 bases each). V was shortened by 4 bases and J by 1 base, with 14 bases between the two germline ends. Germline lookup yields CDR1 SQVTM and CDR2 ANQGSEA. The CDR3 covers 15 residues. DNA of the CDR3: TGCAGCGTTGGGGGCGGGCTGAGGTCCTACAATGAGCAGTTCTTC. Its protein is CSVGGGLRSYNEQFF.

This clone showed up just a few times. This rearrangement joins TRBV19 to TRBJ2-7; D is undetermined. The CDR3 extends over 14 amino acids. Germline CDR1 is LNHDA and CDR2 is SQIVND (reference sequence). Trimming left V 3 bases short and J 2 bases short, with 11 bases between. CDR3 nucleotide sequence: TGTGCCAGTAGTATTTCTGGAGCCACCTACGAGCAGTACTTC. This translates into CASSISGATYEQYF.

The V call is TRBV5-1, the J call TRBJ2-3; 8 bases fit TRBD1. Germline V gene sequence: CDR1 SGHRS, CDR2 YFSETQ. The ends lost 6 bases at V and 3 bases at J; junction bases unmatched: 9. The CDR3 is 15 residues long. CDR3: CASIEDRDRTDTQYF. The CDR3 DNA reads TGCGCCAGCATCGAGGACAGGGATAGGACAGATACGCAGTATTTT.

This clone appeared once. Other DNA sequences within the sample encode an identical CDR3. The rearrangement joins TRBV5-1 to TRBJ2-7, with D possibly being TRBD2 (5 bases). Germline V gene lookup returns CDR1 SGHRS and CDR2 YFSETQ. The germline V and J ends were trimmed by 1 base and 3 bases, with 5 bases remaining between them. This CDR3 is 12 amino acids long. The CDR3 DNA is TGCGCCAGCAGCTTGACTAGCTACGAGCAGTACTTC. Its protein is CASSLTSYEQYF.

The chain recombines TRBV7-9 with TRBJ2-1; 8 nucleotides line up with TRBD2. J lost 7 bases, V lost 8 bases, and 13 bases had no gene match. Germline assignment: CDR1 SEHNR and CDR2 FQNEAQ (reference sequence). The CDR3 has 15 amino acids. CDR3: CASQAGGGGMNEQFF. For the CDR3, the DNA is TGTGCCAGCCAGGCGGGAGGAGGGGGAATGAATGAGCAGTTCTTC.

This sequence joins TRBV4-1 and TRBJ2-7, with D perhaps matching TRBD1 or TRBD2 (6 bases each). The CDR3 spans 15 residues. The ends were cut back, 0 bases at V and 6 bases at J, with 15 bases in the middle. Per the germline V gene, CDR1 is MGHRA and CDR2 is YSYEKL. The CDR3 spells CASSQDTGALVEQYF. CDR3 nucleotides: TGCGCCAGCAGCCAAGACACGGGGGCGTTGGTCGAGCAGTACTTC.

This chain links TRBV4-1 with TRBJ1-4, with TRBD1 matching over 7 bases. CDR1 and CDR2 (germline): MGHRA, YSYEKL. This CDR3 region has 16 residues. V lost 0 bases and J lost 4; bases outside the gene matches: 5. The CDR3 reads CASSQDRGTVNEKLFF. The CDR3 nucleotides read TGCGCCAGCAGCCAAGATCGCGGGACAGTTAATGAAAAACTGTTTTTT.

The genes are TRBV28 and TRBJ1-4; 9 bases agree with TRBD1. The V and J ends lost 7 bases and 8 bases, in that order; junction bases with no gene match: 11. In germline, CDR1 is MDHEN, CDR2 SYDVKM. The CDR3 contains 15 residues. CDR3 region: CASTLPGTGREKLFF. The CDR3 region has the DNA TGTGCCAGCACCTTACCGGGGACAGGGAGGGAAAAACTGTTTTTT. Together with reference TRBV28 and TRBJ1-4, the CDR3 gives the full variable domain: DVKVTQSSRYLVKRTGEKVFLECVQDMDHENMFWYRQDPGLGLRLIYFSYDVKMKEKGDIPEGYSVSREKKERFSLILESASTNQTSMYLCASTLPGTGREKLFFGSGTQLSVL.

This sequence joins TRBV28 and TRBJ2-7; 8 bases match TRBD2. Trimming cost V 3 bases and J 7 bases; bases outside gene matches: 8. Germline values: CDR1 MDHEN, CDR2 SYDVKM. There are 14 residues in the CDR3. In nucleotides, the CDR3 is TGTGCCAGCAGTTTGGCGGGAGGAGTGGGGGAGCAGTACTTC. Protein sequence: CASSLAGGVGEQYF.

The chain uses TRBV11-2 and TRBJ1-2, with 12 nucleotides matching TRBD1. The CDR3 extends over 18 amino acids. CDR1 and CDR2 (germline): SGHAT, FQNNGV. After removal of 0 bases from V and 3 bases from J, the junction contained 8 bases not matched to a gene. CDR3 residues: CASSLDGRGTGGDYGYTF. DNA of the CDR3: TGTGCCAGCAGCTTAGATGGACGTGGGACAGGGGGCGACTATGGCTACACCTTC.